A selection of T cell receptor beta chains follows, all from one sample in a study of blood T cell repertoires in COVID-19. Clones were sequenced by immunoSEQ multiplex PCR, and TCRdb holds only the in-frame ones, with some missing. Of approximately 230,000 clones in the sample, approximately 91% were seen once. Sequenced sample: peripheral blood. The source of these receptors is a woman in her thirties or forties who had recovered from COVID-19. Both conserved end residues are trimmed from each CDR3. The D gene is left open where the match is weak.

>TRBV7-9|-|TRBJ2-7
ASSLTASYEQY
>TRBV7-9|TRBD1|TRBJ2-1
ASLGIEGQGIDNEQF
>TRBV7-9|-|TRBJ2-1
ASSFGRVEQF
>TRBV3-1/TRBV3-2|-|TRBJ2-7
ASSQARGEQY
>TRBV7-9|TRBD1|TRBJ2-7
ASSEGQDYEQY
>TRBV11-2|TRBD2|TRBJ2-7
ASSLALAASYEQY
>TRBV5-5|-|TRBJ2-7
ASSWGGPEGEQY
>TRBV3-1/TRBV3-2|TRBD2|TRBJ2-5
ASSQDLAGYETQY
>TRBV30|-|TRBJ2-7
AWSVGGTGYEQY
>TRBV3-1/TRBV3-2|-|TRBJ2-1
ASSPRSGEHYEQF